What follows is one T cell receptor (beta chain) and its context. These data originate in a study of blood T cell repertoires in COVID-19. The overall study: Acute and convalescent COVID-19 samples came from the United States, Italy and Spain. T cells, B-cell-depleted T cells, or PBMCs provided the cDNA or gDNA that served as material.

One Seattle source followed patients from active infection through their disease course. This CDR3 is 14 amino acids long. The germline V and J ends were trimmed by 3 bases and 2 bases, with 10 bases remaining between them. Germline assignment: CDR1 SEHNR and CDR2 FQNEAQ (reference sequence). In the original processing: Estimation of nucleated cell counts was performed using reference gene primer amplification. The assay was immunoSEQ multiplex PCR, and TCRdb's table has in-frame clones only and misses some. The DNA gave D and trimming, while V, J and clone size come from that table. The sample records fewer than 70,000 clones, approximately 80% being singletons.

This sequence was found in a man aged 25 to 40 with COVID-19, enrolled during active disease. Sequences were obtained from peripheral blood. This chain joins TRBV7-9 and TRBJ2-5; tentatively, D is TRBD2 (6 bases). The CDR3: CASSLSGGQETQYF. CDR3 nucleotides: TGTGCCAGCAGCTTGTCAGGAGGGCAAGAGACCCAGTACTTC. Variable domain in full (rest from reference TRBV7-9 and TRBJ2-5): DTGVSQNPRHKITKRGQNVTFRCDPISEHNRLYWYRQTLGQGPEFLTYFQNEAQLEKSRLLSDRFSAERPKGSFSTLEIQRTEQGDSAMYLCASSLSGGQETQYFGPGTRLLVL.